This T cell receptor beta chain was retrieved from a study of blood T cell repertoires in COVID-19 (dated by TCRdb to 2020 to 2022). About the full investigation: Collaborator samples came from the United States, Italy and Spain and covered acute and convalescent phases of COVID-19. The material from the prospective study consisted of cDNA or gDNA derived from T cells, B-cell-depleted T cells, or PBMCs. The samples were drawn from two sources: the first 160 participants of the ongoing ImmuneRACE study, and about 1,300 subjects contributed by 6 global collaborators. A freely available public database, intended as a resource for researchers studying the immune response to SARS-CoV-2, is where the repertoires were released. Sample metadata almost always included a de-identified subject ID, COVID-19 status, age in years and sex. Deeply sampled blood TCRbeta repertoires from subjects exposed to, actively infected with, or recovered from COVID-19 were included in the dataset. HLA class I and class II types, where available, came from metadata supplied by the sample provider rather than from assay-based typing.

This clone came up a few times. Its antigen is unknown. Base qualities are not at hand, and no much larger clone is one base apart. The germline V gene sets CDR1 to KGHSH and CDR2 to LQKENI. The CDR3 starts with the cysteine, ends with the phenylalanine, and has 13 residues. The read is trimmed to its CDR3 DNA, 39 bases read in frame from base 1. The trim is 5 bases for V and 2 bases for J, with a gap of 9 bases between the germline ends. Paper-wide results and their limitations: The quantity of clinical and demographic metadata differed by source and by participant and was supplied without curation.

Participants in the prospective study were enrolled through a virtual design, were aged roughly 18 to 90 years, and lived in 24 United States geographic areas. In the prospective study, participants were assigned to cohorts based on the clinical history participants reported in a screening survey and a study questionnaire. Mobile phlebotomists in the prospective study collected whole blood, serum and a nasopharyngeal or oropharyngeal swab from every participant. Prospective study participants could optionally give additional blood draws and questionnaires over a roughly two-month period. Blood samples from the prospective study were shipped frozen or at room temperature prior to DNA extraction. The immunoSEQ Assay, a bias-controlled multiplex PCR, was used to amplify TCRbeta CDR3 regions from genomic DNA. The authors processed their data as follows. Within the assay, amplification of reference gene primers was used to estimate how many nucleated cells each sample contained. To quantify the absolute abundance of each unique TCRbeta CDR3 rearrangement, sequence reads were collapsed and filtered. Productive Simpson clonality was computed per sample as the square root of Simpson's diversity index over productive rearrangements. TCRdb retrieved this table from immuneACCESS and kept in-frame rearrangements only. Not all clones are present; in checked studies, unresolved V genes account for under half, and no reason is known for the remainder. V and J calls and clone size come straight from that table; D and trimming were deduced from the DNA. Counted in this sample were 200,000 to 250,000 clones; roughly 87% of them appeared once. In total, the top ten clones hold just over 2.5% of the sample.

The TCR was taken from a woman aged 25 to 39 with acute COVID-19. The source material was PBMCs or T cells enriched from blood (not recorded which). The V and J segments used are TRBV18 and TRBJ1-1; TRBD1 could be the D gene, as 5 bases match. The CDR3 sequence is CASSKGVNTEAFF. The sequence in DNA is TGTGCCAGCTCAAAAGGGGTTAACACTGAAGCTTTCTTT.